This entry describes one T cell receptor (beta chain). The table came from immunoSEQ multiplex PCR; TCRdb's copy has only in-frame clones and leaves some out. This repertoire shows around 120,000 clones, about 89% found once; its top ten account for 2.9%. The source of the sample is a study of control samples from healthy donors and cancer patients. CDR1 is SQVTM and CDR2 is ANQGSEA in the germline V gene. This CDR3 has 13 residues. Trimming left V 0 bases short and J 10 bases short, with 12 bases between. This clonotype originated in a man between 60 and 75 years old in good health. The chain is built from TRBV29-1 and TRBJ1-4; tentatively, D is TRBD1 (5 bases). The sequencing input was blood. The DNA for the CDR3 is TGCAGCGTTGAAGAGGCAGGGCACCGAAAACTGTTTTTT. This codes for CSVEEAGHRKLFF.